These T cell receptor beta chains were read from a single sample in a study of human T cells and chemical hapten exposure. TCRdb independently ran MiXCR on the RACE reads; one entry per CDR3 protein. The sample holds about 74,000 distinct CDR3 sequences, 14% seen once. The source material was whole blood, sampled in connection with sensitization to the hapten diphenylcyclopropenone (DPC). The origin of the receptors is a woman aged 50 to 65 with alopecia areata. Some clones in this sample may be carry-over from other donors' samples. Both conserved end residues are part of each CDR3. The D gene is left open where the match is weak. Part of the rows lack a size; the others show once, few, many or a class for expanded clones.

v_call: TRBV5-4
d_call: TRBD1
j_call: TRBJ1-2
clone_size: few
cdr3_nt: TGTGCCAGCAGCATTGGGGACAGACAACAGGGCTACACCTTC
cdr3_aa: CASSIGDRQQGYTF

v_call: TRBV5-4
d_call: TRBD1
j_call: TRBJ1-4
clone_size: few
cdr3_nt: TGTGCCAGCAGCTTTGCGGGGACAGGGGTCGCAACTAATGAAAAACTGTTTTTT
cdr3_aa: CASSFAGTGVATNEKLFF

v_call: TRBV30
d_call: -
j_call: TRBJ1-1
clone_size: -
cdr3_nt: TGTGCCTGGAGGAGGTCACCTGAAGCTTTCTTT
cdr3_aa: CAWRRSPEAFF

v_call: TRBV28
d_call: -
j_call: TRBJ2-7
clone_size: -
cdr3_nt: TGTGCCAGCAGTTTCGGTTACGAGCAGTACTTC
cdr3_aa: CASSFGYEQYF

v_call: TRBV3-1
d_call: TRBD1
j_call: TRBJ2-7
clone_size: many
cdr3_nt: TGTGCCAGCAGCCTCCAGGGGGCTTCCCACGAGCAGTACTTC
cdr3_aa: CASSLQGASHEQYF

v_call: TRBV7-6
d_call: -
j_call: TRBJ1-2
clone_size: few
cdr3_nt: TGTGCCAGCAGCTTGAGGGCGACAGGAAACTATGGCTACACCTTC
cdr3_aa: CASSLRATGNYGYTF

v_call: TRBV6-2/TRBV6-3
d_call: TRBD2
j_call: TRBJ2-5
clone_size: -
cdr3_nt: TGTGCCAGCAGCGAGGGGGGACTAGCGGGAGTGGGAGAGACCCAGTACTTC
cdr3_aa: CASSEGGLAGVGETQYF

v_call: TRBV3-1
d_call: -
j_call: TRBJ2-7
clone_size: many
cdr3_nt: TGTGCCAGCAGCCAAGAAGCCCAAAACTACGAGCAGTACTTC
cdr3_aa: CASSQEAQNYEQYF

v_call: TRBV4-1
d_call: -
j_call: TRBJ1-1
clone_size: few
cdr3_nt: TGCGCCAGCAGCCAAAGCTATCAGGGGAACACTGAAGCTTTCTTT
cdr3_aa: CASSQSYQGNTEAFF

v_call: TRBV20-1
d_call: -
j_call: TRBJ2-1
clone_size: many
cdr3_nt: TGCAGTGCTAGCGGTGGGCTTGAGCAGTTCTTC
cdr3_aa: CSASGGLEQFF

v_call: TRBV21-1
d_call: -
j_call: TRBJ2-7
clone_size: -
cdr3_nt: TGTGCCAGCAGCAAAGTCCCGGACAGGGGGCCAGGGGAGCAGTACTTC
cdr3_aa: CASSKVPDRGPGEQYF

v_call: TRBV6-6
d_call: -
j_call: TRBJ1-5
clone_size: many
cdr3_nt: TGTGCCAGCAGCCCACAGGGTCAAACGATTTATAGCAATCAGCCCCAGCATTTT
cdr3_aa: CASSPQGQTIYSNQPQHF

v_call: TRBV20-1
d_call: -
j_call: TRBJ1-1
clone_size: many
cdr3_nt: TGCAGTGCTAGTAGGGCGGCTGAAGCTTTCTTT
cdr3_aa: CSASRAAEAFF

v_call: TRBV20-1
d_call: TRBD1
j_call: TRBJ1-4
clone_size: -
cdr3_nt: TGCAGTGCTAACAGGGGCTTGGGGGAAAAACTGTTTTTT
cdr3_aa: CSANRGLGEKLFF

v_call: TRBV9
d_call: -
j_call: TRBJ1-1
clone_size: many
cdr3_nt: TGTGCCAGCAGCCCTTTACCCCAGAAGAACACTGAAGCTTTCTTT
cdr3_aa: CASSPLPQKNTEAFF

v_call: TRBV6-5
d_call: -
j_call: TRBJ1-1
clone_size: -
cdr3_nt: TGTGCCAGCAGTTACTCCAGGACCGATATGAACACTGAAGCTTTCTTT
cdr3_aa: CASSYSRTDMNTEAFF

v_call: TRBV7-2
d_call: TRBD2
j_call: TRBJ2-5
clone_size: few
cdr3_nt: TGTGCCAGCAGCTTTGCCGGGACTAGCGGAAAGACCCAGTACTTC
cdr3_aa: CASSFAGTSGKTQYF

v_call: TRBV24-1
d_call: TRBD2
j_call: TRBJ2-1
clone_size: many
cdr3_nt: TGTGCCACCCGAGACCCGGGAGGGTCCTACAATGAGCAGTTCTTC
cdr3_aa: CATRDPGGSYNEQFF

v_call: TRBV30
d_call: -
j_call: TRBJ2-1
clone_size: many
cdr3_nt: TGTGCCTGGAAGGGACATAAAAACAATGAGCAGTTCTTC
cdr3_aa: CAWKGHKNNEQFF

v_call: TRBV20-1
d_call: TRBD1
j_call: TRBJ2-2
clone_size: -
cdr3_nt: TGCAGTGCTAGAGATTTGGGACAGTCGAACACCGGGGAGCTGTTTTTT
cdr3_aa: CSARDLGQSNTGELFF

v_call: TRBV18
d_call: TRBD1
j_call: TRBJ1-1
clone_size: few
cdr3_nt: TGTGCCAGCTCACCGGAAGAGACCTGGGACAGGGGATTTACTGAAGCTTTCTTT
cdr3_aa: CASSPEETWDRGFTEAFF

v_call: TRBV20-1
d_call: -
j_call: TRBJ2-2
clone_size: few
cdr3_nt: TGCAGTGCTAGAGAGGACAAGAACACCGGGGAGCTGTTTTTT
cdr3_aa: CSAREDKNTGELFF

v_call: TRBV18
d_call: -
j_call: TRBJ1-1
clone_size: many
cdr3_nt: TGTGCCAGCTCACCACCGGTGGCCAACACTGAAGCTTTCTTT
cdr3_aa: CASSPPVANTEAFF

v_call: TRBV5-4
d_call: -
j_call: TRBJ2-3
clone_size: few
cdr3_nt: TGTGCCAGCAGTCCCGCCACGGCTTGGACGACAGATACGCAGTATTTT
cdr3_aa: CASSPATAWTTDTQYF

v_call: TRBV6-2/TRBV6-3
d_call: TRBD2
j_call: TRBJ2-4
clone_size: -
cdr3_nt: TGTGCCAGCAGCCTTGGCGGGGGGCGAAACATTCAGTACTTC
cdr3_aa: CASSLGGGRNIQYF

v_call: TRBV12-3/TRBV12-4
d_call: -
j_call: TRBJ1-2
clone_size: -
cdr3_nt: TGTGCCAGCAGTTTATCGGGACTTCGCTATGGCTACACCTTC
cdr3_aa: CASSLSGLRYGYTF

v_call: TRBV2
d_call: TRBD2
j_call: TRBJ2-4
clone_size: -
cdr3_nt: TGTGCCAACAAACCCGGGACTAGCGGGATTGGCAAAAACATTCAGTACTTC
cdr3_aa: CANKPGTSGIGKNIQYF

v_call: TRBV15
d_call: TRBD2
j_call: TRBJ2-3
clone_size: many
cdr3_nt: TGTGCCACCAGCAGAGAGACTAGCGGGAGCTTGGCCTATACGCAGTATTTT
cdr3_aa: CATSRETSGSLAYTQYF

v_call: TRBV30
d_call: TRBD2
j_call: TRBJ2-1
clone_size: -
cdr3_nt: TGTGCCTGGAAATTAGCGGGAGGCAATGAGCAGTTCTTC
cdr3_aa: CAWKLAGGNEQFF

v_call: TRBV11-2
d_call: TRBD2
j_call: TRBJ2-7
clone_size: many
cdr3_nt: TGTGCCAGCAGCTCCCGCGGCTCCAGAAGGCTAGCGGAGGTCTCCTACGAGCAGTACTTC
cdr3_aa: CASSSRGSRRLAEVSYEQYF

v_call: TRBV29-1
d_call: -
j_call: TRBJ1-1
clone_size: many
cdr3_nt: TGCAGCGTTGCGGCAGGTGAGGCTTTCTTT
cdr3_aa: CSVAAGEAFF

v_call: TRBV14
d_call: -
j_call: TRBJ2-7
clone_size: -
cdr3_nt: TGTGCCAGCAGCCAAGAGATTGTGTGGGAGTCCTACGAGCAGTACTTC
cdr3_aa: CASSQEIVWESYEQYF

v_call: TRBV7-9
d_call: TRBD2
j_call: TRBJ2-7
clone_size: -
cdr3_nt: TGTGCCAGCAGCTTAGTGGTTAGCGGGAGCTACGAGCAGTACTTC
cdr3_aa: CASSLVVSGSYEQYF

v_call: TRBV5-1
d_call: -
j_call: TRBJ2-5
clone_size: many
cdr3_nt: TGCGCCAGCAGCTTGACAGGGGAGACCCAGTACTTC
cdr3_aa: CASSLTGETQYF

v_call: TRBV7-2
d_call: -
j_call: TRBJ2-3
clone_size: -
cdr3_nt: TGTGCCACCAGGCGACCCACAGATACGCAGTATTTT
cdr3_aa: CATRRPTDTQYF

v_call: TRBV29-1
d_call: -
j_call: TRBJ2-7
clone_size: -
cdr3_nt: TGCAGCGTTGTTTGGGGGCGCGAGCAGTACTTC
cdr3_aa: CSVVWGREQYF

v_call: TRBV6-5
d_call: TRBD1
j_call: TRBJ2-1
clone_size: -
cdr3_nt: TGTGCCAGCAGGTTATTCGGGACAGGGTCCAATGAGCAGTTCTTC
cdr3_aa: CASRLFGTGSNEQFF

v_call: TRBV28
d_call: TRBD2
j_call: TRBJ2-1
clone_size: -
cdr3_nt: TGTGCCAGCAGTCCCAGACTAGCGGGAGGGGTGGATGAGCAGTTCTTC
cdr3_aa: CASSPRLAGGVDEQFF

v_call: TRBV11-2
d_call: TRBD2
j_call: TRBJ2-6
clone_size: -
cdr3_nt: TGTGCCAGCAGCGAGAGGGACTATGGGGCCAACGTCCTGACTTTC
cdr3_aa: CASSERDYGANVLTF

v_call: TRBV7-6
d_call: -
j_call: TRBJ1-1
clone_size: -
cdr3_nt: TGTGCCAGCAGCTTAGGCGGGATTGGAAACACTGAAGCTTTCTTT
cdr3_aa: CASSLGGIGNTEAFF

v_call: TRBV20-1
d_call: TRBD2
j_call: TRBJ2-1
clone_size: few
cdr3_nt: TGCAGTGCTAGATCGGGACTAGCGGGAGAAGGGGTTAATGAGCAGTTCTTC
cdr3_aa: CSARSGLAGEGVNEQFF

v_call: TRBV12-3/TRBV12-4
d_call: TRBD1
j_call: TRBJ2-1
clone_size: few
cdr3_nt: TGTGCCAGCCACCTAGGGGGCCAAGGGCACAATGAGCAGTTCTTC
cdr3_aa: CASHLGGQGHNEQFF

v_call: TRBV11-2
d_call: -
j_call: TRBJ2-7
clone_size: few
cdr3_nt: TGTGCCAGCAGCCAAACAGGGAGGGAGCAGTACTTC
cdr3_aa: CASSQTGREQYF

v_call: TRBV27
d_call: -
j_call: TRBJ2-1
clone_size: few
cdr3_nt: TGTGCCAGCAGTCCCGTTTGGAGGGCCTCCTACAATGAGCAGTTCTTC
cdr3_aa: CASSPVWRASYNEQFF

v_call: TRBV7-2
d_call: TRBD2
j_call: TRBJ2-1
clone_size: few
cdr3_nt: TGTGCCAGCAGCTTAGGGACTAGCGGGAGGATCGATGAGCAGTTCTTC
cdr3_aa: CASSLGTSGRIDEQFF

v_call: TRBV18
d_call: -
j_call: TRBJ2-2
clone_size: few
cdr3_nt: TGTGCCAGCTCCGAGCTTACAGGGAACACCGGGGAGCTGTTTTTT
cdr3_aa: CASSELTGNTGELFF

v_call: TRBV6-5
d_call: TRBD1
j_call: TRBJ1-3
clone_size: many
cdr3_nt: TGTGCCAGCAGAAAGACGAGGACAGGCGGAAACACCATATATTTT
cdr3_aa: CASRKTRTGGNTIYF

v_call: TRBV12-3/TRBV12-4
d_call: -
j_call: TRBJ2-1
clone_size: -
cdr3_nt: TGTGCCAGCAGCTACACCTCGAGGGATGAGCAGTTCTTC
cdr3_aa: CASSYTSRDEQFF

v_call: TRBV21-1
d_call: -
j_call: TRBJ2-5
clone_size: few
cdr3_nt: TGTGCCAGCAGCCAAAGTGACGATCCCCAAGAGACCCAGTACTTC
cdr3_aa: CASSQSDDPQETQYF

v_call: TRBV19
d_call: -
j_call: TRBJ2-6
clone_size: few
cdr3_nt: TGTGCCAGTCGCCAGGGCGCCCGCTCTGGGGCCAACGTCCTGACTTTC
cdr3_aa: CASRQGARSGANVLTF

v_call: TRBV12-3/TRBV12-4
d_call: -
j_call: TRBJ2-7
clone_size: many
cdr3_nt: TGTGCCAGCAGTTTGTCTATCCGGGGAGGCTACGAGCAGTACTTC
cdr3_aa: CASSLSIRGGYEQYF

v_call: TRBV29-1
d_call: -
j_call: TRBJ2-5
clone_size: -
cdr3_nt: TGCAGCGTTGAATCCGGCAGGGAGACCCAGTACTTC
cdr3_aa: CSVESGRETQYF